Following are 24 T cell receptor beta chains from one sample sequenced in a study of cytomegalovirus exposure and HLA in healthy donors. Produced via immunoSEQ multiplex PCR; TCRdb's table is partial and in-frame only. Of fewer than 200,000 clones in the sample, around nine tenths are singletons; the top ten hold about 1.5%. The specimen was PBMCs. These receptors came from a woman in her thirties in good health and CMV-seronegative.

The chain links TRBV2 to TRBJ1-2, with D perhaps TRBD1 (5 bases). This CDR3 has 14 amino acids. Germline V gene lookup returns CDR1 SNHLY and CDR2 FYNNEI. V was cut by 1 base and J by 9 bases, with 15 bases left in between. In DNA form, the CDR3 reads TGTGCCAGCAGTGAAGGGCACAGGAGCAATAGCTACACCTTC. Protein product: CASSEGHRSNSYTF.

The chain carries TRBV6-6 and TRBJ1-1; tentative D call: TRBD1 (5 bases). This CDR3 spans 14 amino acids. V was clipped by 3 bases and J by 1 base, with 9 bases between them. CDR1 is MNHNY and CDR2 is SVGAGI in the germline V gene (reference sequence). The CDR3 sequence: CASSYAGPNTEAFF. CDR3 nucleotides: TGTGCCAGCAGTTATGCGGGACCGAACACTGAAGCTTTCTTT.

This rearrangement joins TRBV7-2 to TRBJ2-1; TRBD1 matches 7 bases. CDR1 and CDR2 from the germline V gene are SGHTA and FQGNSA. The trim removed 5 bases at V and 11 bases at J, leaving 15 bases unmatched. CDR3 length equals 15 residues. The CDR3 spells CASSGDRERSRQQFF. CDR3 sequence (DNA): TGTGCCAGCAGCGGCGACAGGGAACGTTCAAGGCAGCAGTTCTTC.

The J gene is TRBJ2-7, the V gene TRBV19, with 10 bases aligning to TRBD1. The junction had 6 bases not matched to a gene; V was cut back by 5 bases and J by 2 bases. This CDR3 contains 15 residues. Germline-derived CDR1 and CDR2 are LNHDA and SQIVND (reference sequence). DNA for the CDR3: TGTGCCAGTAGTTCCCGGGACAGGGGTACCTACGAGCAGTACTTC. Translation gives CASSSRDRGTYEQYF.

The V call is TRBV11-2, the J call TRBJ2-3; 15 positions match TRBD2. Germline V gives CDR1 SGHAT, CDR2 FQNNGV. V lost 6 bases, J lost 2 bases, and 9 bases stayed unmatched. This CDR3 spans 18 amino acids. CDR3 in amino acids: CASRHGTSGGWNTDTQYF. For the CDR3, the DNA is TGTGCCAGCAGACACGGGACTAGCGGGGGGTGGAACACAGATACGCAGTATTTT.

This CDR3 reads CASSFRGLKPGYEQYF. As DNA, the CDR3 is TGTGCCAGCAGCTTTCGCGGATTAAAACCTGGCTACGAGCAGTACTTC. The chain links TRBV11-2 to TRBJ2-7; D remains unclear. Germline loops: CDR1 SGHAT, CDR2 FQNNGV. V was shortened by 3 bases and J by 3 bases, with 18 bases between the two germline ends. The CDR3 contains 16 residues.

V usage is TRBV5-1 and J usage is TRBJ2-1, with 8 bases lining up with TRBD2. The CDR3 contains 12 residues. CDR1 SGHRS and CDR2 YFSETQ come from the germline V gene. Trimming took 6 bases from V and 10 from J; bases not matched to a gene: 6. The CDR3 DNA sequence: TGCGCCAGCAATAAGGCGGGGGGCGAGCAGTTCTTC. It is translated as CASNKAGGEQFF.

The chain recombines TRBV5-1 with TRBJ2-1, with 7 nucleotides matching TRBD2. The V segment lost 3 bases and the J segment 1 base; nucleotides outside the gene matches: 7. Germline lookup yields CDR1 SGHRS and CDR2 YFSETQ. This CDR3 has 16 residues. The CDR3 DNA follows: TGCGCCAGCAGCTCGGGACTACAACCTTCCTACAATGAGCAGTTCTTC. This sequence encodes CASSSGLQPSYNEQFF.

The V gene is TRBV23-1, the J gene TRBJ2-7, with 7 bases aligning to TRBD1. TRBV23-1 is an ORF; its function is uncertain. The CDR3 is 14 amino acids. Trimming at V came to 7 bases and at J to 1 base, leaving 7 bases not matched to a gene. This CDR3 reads CASKSGGVSYEQYF. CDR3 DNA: TGCGCCAGCAAATCAGGGGGAGTTTCCTACGAGCAGTACTTC.

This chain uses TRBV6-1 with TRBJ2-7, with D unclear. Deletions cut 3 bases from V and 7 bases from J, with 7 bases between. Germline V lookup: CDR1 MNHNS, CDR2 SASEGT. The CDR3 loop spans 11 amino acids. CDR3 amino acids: CASSDLLEQYF. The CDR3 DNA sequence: TGTGCCAGCAGTGACTTACTGGAGCAGTACTTC.

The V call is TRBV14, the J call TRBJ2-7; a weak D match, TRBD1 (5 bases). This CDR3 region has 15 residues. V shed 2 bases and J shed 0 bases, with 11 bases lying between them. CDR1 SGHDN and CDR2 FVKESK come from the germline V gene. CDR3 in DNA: TGTGCCAGCAGCCAAACACCGACAGTCTCCTACGAGCAGTACTTC. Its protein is CASSQTPTVSYEQYF.

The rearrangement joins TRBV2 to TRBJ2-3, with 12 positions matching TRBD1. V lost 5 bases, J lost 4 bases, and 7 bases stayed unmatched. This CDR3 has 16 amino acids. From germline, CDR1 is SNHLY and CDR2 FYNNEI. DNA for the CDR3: TGTGCCAGCAGTCCTGGGGACAGGGGGCCTTCAGATACGCAGTATTTT. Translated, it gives CASSPGDRGPSDTQYF.

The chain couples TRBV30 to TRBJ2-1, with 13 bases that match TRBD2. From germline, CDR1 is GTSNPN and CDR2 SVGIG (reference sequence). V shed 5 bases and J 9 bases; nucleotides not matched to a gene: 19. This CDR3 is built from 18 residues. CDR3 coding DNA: TGTGCCTGGCCCGAGACAGTATACGGACTAGCGGGGGATGGTGAGCAGTTCTTC. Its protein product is CAWPETVYGLAGDGEQFF. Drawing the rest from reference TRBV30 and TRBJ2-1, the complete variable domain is SQTIHQWPATLVQPVGSPLSLECTVEGTSNPNLYWYRQAAGRGLQLLFYSVGIGQISSEVPQNLSASRPQDRQFILSSKKLLLSDSGFYLCAWPETVYGLAGDGEQFFGPGTRLTVL.

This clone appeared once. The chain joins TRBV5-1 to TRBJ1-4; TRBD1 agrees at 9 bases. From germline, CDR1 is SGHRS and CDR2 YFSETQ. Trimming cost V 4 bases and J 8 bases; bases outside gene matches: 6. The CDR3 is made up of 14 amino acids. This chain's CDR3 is CASSTDRGGEKLFF. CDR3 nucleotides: TGCGCCAGCAGCACTGACAGGGGGGGAGAAAAACTGTTTTTT.

The CDR3, as DNA: TGTGCCAGTAGTATTTGGGGGCAAGGGGGTTCACCCCTCCACTTT. This gives the protein CASSIWGQGGSPLHF. The genes are TRBV19 and TRBJ1-6, with a weak D call TRBD1 (6 bases). Per germline, CDR1 LNHDA and CDR2 SQIVND (reference sequence). Trimming left V 3 bases short and J 9 bases short, with 15 bases between. CDR3 length: 15 amino acids.

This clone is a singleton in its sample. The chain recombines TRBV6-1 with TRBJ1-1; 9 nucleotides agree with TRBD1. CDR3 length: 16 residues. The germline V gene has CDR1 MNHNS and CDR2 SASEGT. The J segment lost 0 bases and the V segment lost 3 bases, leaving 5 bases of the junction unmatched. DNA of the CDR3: TGTGCCAGCAGTGACCCGACAGGGGGAGTGAACACTGAAGCTTTCTTT. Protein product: CASSDPTGGVNTEAFF.

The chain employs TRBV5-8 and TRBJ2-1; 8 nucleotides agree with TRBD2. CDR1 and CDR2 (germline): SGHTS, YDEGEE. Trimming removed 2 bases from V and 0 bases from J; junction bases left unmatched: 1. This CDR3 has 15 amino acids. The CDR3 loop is CASSLGLASYNEQFF. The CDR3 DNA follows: TGTGCCAGCAGCTTAGGACTAGCCTCCTACAATGAGCAGTTCTTC.

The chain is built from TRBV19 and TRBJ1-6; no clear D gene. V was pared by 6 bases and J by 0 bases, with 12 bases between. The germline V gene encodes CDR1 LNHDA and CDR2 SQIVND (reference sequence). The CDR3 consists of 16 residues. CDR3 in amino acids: CASSLEQSSYNSPLHF. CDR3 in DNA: TGTGCCAGTAGCTTGGAACAGAGCTCCTATAATTCACCCCTCCACTTT.

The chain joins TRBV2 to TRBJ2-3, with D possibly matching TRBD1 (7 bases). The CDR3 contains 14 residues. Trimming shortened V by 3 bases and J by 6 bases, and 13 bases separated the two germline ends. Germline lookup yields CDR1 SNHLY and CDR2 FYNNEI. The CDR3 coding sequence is TGTGCCAGCAGTGATTCGACAGGGAGGGATACGCAGTATTTT. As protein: CASSDSTGRDTQYF. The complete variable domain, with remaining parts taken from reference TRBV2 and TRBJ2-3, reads EPEVTQTPSHQVTQMGQEVILRCVPISNHLYFYWYRQILGQKVEFLVSFYNNEISEKSEIFDDQFSVERPDGSNFTLKIRSTKLEDSAMYFCASSDSTGRDTQYFGPGTRLTVL.

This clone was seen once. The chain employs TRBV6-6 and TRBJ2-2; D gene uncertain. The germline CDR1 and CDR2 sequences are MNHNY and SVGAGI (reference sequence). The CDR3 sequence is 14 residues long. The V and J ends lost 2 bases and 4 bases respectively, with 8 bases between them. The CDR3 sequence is CASSYEQITGELFF. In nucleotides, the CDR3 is TGTGCCAGCAGTTACGAACAGATCACCGGGGAGCTGTTTTTT.

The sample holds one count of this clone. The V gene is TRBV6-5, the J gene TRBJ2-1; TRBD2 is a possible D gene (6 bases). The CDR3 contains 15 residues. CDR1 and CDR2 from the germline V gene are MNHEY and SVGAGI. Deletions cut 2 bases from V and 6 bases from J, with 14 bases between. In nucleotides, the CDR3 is TGTGCCAGCAGTTACGGGGTTAGCGGTACCAATGAGCAGTTCTTC. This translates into CASSYGVSGTNEQFF.

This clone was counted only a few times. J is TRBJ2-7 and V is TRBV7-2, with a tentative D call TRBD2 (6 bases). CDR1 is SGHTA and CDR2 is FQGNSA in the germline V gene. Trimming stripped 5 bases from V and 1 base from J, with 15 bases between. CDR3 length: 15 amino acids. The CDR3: CASSHRAGSSYEQYF. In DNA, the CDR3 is TGTGCCAGCAGCCACAGAGCCGGGAGTTCCTACGAGCAGTACTTC.

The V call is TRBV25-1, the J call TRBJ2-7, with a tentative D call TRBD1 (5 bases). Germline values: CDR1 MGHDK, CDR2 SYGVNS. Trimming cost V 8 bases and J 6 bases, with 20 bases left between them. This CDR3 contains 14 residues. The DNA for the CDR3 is TGTGCCAGCTCTCGCTCGACAGTGTTGGTCGAGCAGTACTTC. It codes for CASSRSTVLVEQYF.

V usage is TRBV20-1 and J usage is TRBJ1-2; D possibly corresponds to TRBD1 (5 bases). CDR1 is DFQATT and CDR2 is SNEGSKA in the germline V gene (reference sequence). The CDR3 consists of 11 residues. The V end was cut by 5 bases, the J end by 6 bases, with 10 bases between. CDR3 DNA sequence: TGCAGTGCTGGGGGGGTACATGGCTACACCTTC. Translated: CSAGGVHGYTF.